This entry is about one T cell receptor beta chain. The antigen it recognizes is unknown. No much larger clonotype is one base removed from it; base qualities were not supplied. Ficoll-Paque density gradient centrifugation was the method used to isolate PBMCs. Sequenced on an Illumina NovaSeq 6000. TCRalpha and TCRbeta cDNA libraries were constructed by 5'RACE with constant-segment primers, with sample barcodes and unique molecular identifiers being introduced. Trizol reagent was used to extract RNA from every sample. Libraries were amplified in two PCR steps, with a second sample barcode and Illumina TruSeq adapters added in the second step. Sequencing of the libraries was done on an Illumina NovaSeq, producing 2 x 150 bp paired-end reads. The source study handled its data this way. Reads were demultiplexed and collapsed into UMI-guided consensus sequences with migec v1.2.7. Using mixcr v2.1.11, the UMI consensuses were aligned to TRA and TRB V and J templates and assembled into clonotypes. A clonotype was counted as expanded or contracted only if both edgeR and NoisET called the change significant, with noise models trained on biological replicates. edgeR calls used a false discovery rate-adjusted p below 0.01 and a log2 fold-change threshold of 1. As an exploratory analysis of dynamics, PCA with hierarchical clustering was applied to max-normalized trajectories of the 1000 most abundant clonotypes. Separately sequenced CD4+ and CD8+ repertoires were used to assign a CD4 or CD8 phenotype to each responding clone. Using fastp at Q25 and MiXCR, TCRdb reprocessed the public reads and kept productive beta chains. Each record represents a unique CDR3 protein, reported with the most common genes and DNA among its rows. TCRdb's processing, not the authors' own work, is the source of the V and J calls. The sample table lists 250,000 or so distinct CDR3 sequences, roughly 18% of them with a count of one. 20% to 25% of the sample is taken by the ten largest.

This record comes from a study of T-cell memory formation after mild COVID-19 (dated by TCRdb to the early 2020s). Turning to the overall study: TCR sequence clusters from the two donors were found to be largely donor specific. Longitudinal TCRalpha and TCRbeta repertoire sequencing tracked T-cell clones expanding and contracting after mild COVID-19 in a couple of donors. The cohort comprised two young, previously healthy adult volunteers, one female and one male. General findings and caveats noted by the study authors: Only two mild cases were covered in the study, and larger cohorts including severe cases with pre-infection samples were considered necessary. The second-wave clones that peaked on day 37 were not confirmed to be SARS-CoV-2 specific. The detection of some responding clones in pre-infection memory suggests that pre-existing cross-reactive memory T cells joined the SARS-CoV-2 response. Clones contracting from day 15 to 85 had balanced CD4/CD8 phenotypes, while a second wave expanding from day 15 to 37 was biased towards CD4+. Contracting CD4+ clones were located mainly in the CM and EM memory subsets, whereas CD8+ clones were found to be enriched in EMRA.

At the junction V is shortened by 8 bases and J by 6 bases; bases outside the gene matches: 12. From its cysteine to its phenylalanine, the CDR3 spans 14 amino acids. Only the CDR3 DNA stays, 42 bases, in frame from base 1. From a lookup of the germline V gene, CDR1 and CDR2 are SNHLY and FYNNEI. The TCR was taken from a man between 18 and 29 years old who had mild COVID-19 (a few samples of this study predate the infection). The sample titles of this study are shuffled in the database, so cell type and time point are left out; the donor was told from shared clones. The receptor chain draws on TRBV2 and TRBJ1-2; TRBD1 agrees with 7 junctional bases. What was sequenced was PBMCs or a T cell subset sorted from them (not recorded which). CDR3 loop: CASLDRVLSHGYTF. The nucleotide sequence reads as follows: TGTGCCAGCCTCGACAGGGTCTTATCCCATGGCTACACCTTC.